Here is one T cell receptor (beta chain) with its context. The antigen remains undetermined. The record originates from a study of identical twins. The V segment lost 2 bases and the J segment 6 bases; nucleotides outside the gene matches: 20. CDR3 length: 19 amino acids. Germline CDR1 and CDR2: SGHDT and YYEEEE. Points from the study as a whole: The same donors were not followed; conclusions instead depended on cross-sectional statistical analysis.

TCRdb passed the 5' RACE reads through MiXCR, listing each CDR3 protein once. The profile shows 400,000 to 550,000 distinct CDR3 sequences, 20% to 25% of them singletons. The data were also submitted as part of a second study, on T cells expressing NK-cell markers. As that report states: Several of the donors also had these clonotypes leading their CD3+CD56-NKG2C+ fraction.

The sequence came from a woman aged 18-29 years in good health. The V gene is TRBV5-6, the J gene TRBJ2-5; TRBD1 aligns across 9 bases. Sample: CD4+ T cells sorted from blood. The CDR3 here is CASSLNSPLGTGSRQTQYF. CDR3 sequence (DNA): TGTGCCAGCAGCTTAAATTCGCCCCTGGGGACAGGGTCTCGGCAGACCCAGTACTTC.